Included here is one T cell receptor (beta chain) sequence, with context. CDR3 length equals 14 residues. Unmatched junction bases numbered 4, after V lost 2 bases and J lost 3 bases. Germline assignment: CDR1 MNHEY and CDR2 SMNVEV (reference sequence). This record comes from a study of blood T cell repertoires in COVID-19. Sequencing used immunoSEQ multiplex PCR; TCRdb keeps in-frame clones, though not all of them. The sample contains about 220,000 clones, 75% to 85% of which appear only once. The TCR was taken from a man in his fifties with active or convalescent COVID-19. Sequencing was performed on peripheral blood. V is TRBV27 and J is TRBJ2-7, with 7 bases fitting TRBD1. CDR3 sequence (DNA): TGTGCCAGCAGTTTAAGGGGGCCAGGCTACGAGCAGTACTTC. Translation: CASSLRGPGYEQYF.